This TCR beta chain was retrieved from a study of OX40 agonist ivuxolimab in advanced cancers. On the study more broadly: Three patients showed partial responses: one hepatocellular carcinoma and two cutaneous melanoma cases.

The investigators sampled blood at baseline, at cycle 4 day 1, and at cycle 7 day 1. This clone was counted only a few times. Its target is unknown. Repertoires were generated with immunoSEQ multiplex PCR, while TCRdb's copy carries only in-frame clones and drops some. The table includes approximately 84,000 clones, approximately 89% detected once. Study observations and caveats: Both blood CD4+ and CD8+ T cells showed clonal growth by week 6 at 0.1 to 3.0 mg/kg. Averaged across samples, CD8+ T cells carried more expanded clones than CD4+ did.

The CDR3 is 16 amino acids. CDR1 GTSNPN and CDR2 SVGIG come from the germline V gene (reference sequence). Between the trimmed V and J ends, which lost 1 base and 0 bases, there was a span of 15 bases. V is TRBV30 and J is TRBJ1-1, with D possibly matching TRBD1 (6 bases). The sequence derives from an adult with an advanced solid tumor such as melanoma, head and neck, liver or kidney cancer. The specimen comprised CD4+ or CD8+ T cells sorted from blood, sampled in a trial of the OX40 agonist ivuxolimab. The CDR3 region has the DNA TGTGCCTGGAGTGACCCTACAGGGCCGGTGAACACTGAAGCTTTCTTT. It codes for CAWSDPTGPVNTEAFF.